These 5 T cell receptor beta chains came from one sample sequenced in a study of spatial heterogeneity in lung cancer. Time point noted: sample taken at primary tumor resection. Sequencing was performed on whole RNA extracted from tumor and nontumor lung tissue, or from frozen PBMC, and the material was left unsorted. TCRdb reprocessed the 5' RACE reads with MiXCR, giving one entry per CDR3 protein. The sample has about 38,000 distinct CDR3 sequences, around 7.5% seen once. Sequenced material: PBMCs, taken at surgery. The origin of the receptors is a male donor with early-stage non-small cell lung cancer.

The gene calls are TRBV6-2 or TRBV6-3 and TRBJ1-2; no definite D call. V shed 7 bases and J shed 3 bases, with 15 bases lying between them. Germline CDR1 and CDR2: MNHEY and SVGEGT. The CDR3 totals 14 residues. The chain's CDR3 is CASIPRERYYGYTF. The CDR3 DNA reads TGTGCCAGCATCCCGAGAGAGCGGTACTATGGCTACACCTTC.

This clonotype was seen ten or more times. The chain combines TRBV12-3 or TRBV12-4 with TRBJ2-7; TRBD1 matches 7 bases. The length of the CDR3 is 14 residues. The junction had 7 bases not matched to a gene; V was cut back by 2 bases and J by 6 bases. The CDR3 sequence is CASSLIGGWGEQYF. CDR3 DNA sequence: TGTGCCAGCAGTTTAATAGGGGGCTGGGGCGAGCAGTACTTC.

The sample holds many counts of this clonotype. The J gene is TRBJ1-4, the V gene TRBV12-3 or TRBV12-4; D is perhaps TRBD1 (5 bases). V dropped 11 bases and J dropped 4 bases, with 14 bases sitting between them. The CDR3 runs to 13 residues. The CDR3 region is CASRAGYNEKLFF. CDR3 in DNA: TGTGCCTCCAGGGCAGGGTATAATGAAAAACTGTTTTTT.

This clonotype was seen a handful of times. The chain has TRBV6-5 and TRBJ1-5; TRBD1 is a possible D gene (5 bases). Germline V CDR1 and CDR2: MNHEY, SVGAGI. The CDR3 totals 15 residues. V was pared by 2 bases and J by 2 bases, with 10 bases between. In nucleotides, the CDR3 is TGTGCCAGCAGTTACCGGAGGGGTGGCAATCAGCCCCAGCATTTT. Its protein is CASSYRRGGNQPQHF.

This clonotype has a count of ten or more. The chain employs TRBV6-5 and TRBJ2-3; D unclear. Germline V gene sequence: CDR1 MNHEY, CDR2 SVGAGI. The CDR3 spans 14 residues. V lost 10 bases and J lost 2, with 16 bases in between. CDR3 amino acids: CATRREPNTDTQYF. The CDR3 nucleotides read TGTGCCACCAGAAGGGAACCGAACACAGATACGCAGTATTTT.